This is a list of T cell receptor beta chains from one sample in a study of naive and memory T cell subsets. TCRdb fed the UMI-ligation and nested PCR reads into MiXCR, producing one record per CDR3 protein. The profile shows 84,000 or so distinct CDR3 sequences, 5.5% to 8.5% of them singletons. The sequenced sample consisted of central memory CD4+ T cells from blood. These receptor sequences come from a human donor in good health. Each CDR3 is given with its conserved first and last residue. The D gene is left open where the match is weak. Rows may omit the clone size; those that give it use once, few, many or a size class.

D gene | J gene | V gene | clone size | CDR3 DNA | CDR3 protein
TRBD2 | TRBJ2-7 | TRBV30 | few | TGTGCCTGGAGTCCGGGAGGGCCCCGCACCTACGAGCAGTACTTC | CAWSPGGPRTYEQYF
NA | TRBJ2-3 | TRBV7-8 | many | TGTGCCAGCAACGGCTTTCGGTCTGATACGCAGTATTTT | CASNGFRSDTQYF
NA | TRBJ2-1 | TRBV7-1 | few | TGTGCCAGCGGATACAGGGATGGGAATGAGCAGTTCTTC | CASGYRDGNEQFF
NA | TRBJ2-1 | TRBV7-7 | few | TGTGCCAGCAGCTTAATGTTGCTGGGTGAGCAGTTCTTC | CASSLMLLGEQFF
NA | TRBJ1-1 | TRBV7-2 | many | TGTGCCAGCAGCTTAAGGCAGGGGAAGAGGACTGAAGCTTTCTTT | CASSLRQGKRTEAFF
NA | TRBJ2-3 | TRBV12-3/TRBV12-4 | few | TGTGCCAGCAGTTTAGAGGTTCGGATCCGAGATACGCAGTATTTT | CASSLEVRIRDTQYF
NA | TRBJ2-1 | TRBV7-2 | few | TGTGCCAGCAGCTTAGTGACTAAGGGGCAGTTCTTC | CASSLVTKGQFF
TRBD2 | TRBJ2-3 | TRBV7-2 | few | TGTGCCAGCAGCTTACAAGTTCGTTCGGCTAGCGGGGGCGATACGCAGTATTTT | CASSLQVRSASGGDTQYF
TRBD2 | TRBJ2-7 | TRBV7-2 | many | TGTGCCAGCAGCTTAGATGGGCTAGCGGGGGGCGAGCAGTACTTC | CASSLDGLAGGEQYF
TRBD2 | TRBJ2-3 | TRBV18 | many | TGTGCCAGCTCAGGACTAGCGGGGGTATCTAGCACAGATACGCAGTATTTT | CASSGLAGVSSTDTQYF
TRBD1 | TRBJ1-1 | TRBV5-6 | NA | TGTGCCAGCAGCAACACGGACAGGGGGCGAACTGAAGCTTTCTTT | CASSNTDRGRTEAFF
NA | TRBJ2-1 | TRBV20-1 | many | TGCAGTGCTAGAGTCGGGGTTAGGAATGAGCAGTTCTTC | CSARVGVRNEQFF
TRBD1 | TRBJ2-5 | TRBV20-1 | NA | TGCAGTGCTAGAGATATGGGGACAGGGCGAGGACCCCAGTACTTC | CSARDMGTGRGPQYF
TRBD1 | TRBJ2-3 | TRBV7-2 | many | TGTGCCAGCAGCGGATCATTCCTGGGACAGGGGTTGGATACGCAGTATTTT | CASSGSFLGQGLDTQYF
NA | TRBJ1-2 | TRBV29-1 | NA | TGCAGCGTTCAGGCTGGGTACACCTTC | CSVQAGYTF
TRBD2 | TRBJ2-7 | TRBV6-6 | many | TGTGCCAGCAGTCCTGGTAGCGGGTTCTCCTACGAGCAGTACTTC | CASSPGSGFSYEQYF
NA | TRBJ2-1 | TRBV4-3 | many | TGCGCCAGCAGCCAAGATTCGCCGGGAGGCAGGGGTGAGCAGTTCTTC | CASSQDSPGGRGEQFF
TRBD1 | TRBJ2-4 | TRBV13 | few | TGTGCCAGCAGCATGACAGGGGTAAAAAACATTCAGTACTTC | CASSMTGVKNIQYF
NA | TRBJ2-7 | TRBV7-9 | many | TGTGCCAGCAGCTTAAGTGGTGCTACCTACGAGCAGTACTTC | CASSLSGATYEQYF
NA | TRBJ2-7 | TRBV18 | NA | TGTGCCAGCTCGGACACGGGGGCTGGTGAGCAGTACTTC | CASSDTGAGEQYF
NA | TRBJ1-2 | TRBV6-2/TRBV6-3 | many | TGTGCCAGCAGTGCGACAGCCTCCTATGGCTACACCTTC | CASSATASYGYTF
TRBD2 | TRBJ2-3 | TRBV7-2 | many | TGTGCCAGCAGTCGAAGCGGGGGGGCTCCTAGCGCAGATACGCAGTATTTT | CASSRSGGAPSADTQYF
TRBD1 | TRBJ1-4 | TRBV28 | many | TGTGCCAGCAACACCGGGACAGGGAATGGAAAACTGTTTTTT | CASNTGTGNGKLFF
NA | TRBJ2-2 | TRBV5-2 | many | TGTGCCAGCACAAACGCCGGGGAGCTGTTTTTT | CASTNAGELFF
TRBD1 | TRBJ2-1 | TRBV5-1 | few | TGCGCCAGCAGCTCCCACGCATCAGACAGGGCGTATGAGCAGTTCTTC | CASSSHASDRAYEQFF
NA | TRBJ1-6 | TRBV20-1 | many | TGCAGTGCTAGACCAGACAGCAATTCACCCCTCCACTTT | CSARPDSNSPLHF
NA | TRBJ1-3 | TRBV25-1 | NA | TGTGCCAGCAGTGAATCTTTAAAGACATCTCCCTCTGGAAACACCATATATTTT | CASSESLKTSPSGNTIYF
TRBD1 | TRBJ2-3 | TRBV27 | NA | TGTGCCAGCAGTTTAAGAGGGGGCGCAAATACGCAGTATTTT | CASSLRGGANTQYF
TRBD2 | TRBJ2-7 | TRBV3-1 | many | TGTGCCAGCAGCCCGACCGGGACTAGCGGGAGGTACACCTACGAGCAGTACTTC | CASSPTGTSGRYTYEQYF
TRBD2 | TRBJ2-1 | TRBV18 | many | TGTGCCAGCTCACCACCCGGGGTAGGAGCGGGAGGGCCGAAGAATGAGCAGTTCTTC | CASSPPGVGAGGPKNEQFF
NA | TRBJ2-7 | TRBV12-3/TRBV12-4 | NA | TGTGCCAGCAGTTTAGTTTCTGGCTACGAGCAGTACTTC | CASSLVSGYEQYF
TRBD1 | TRBJ1-4 | TRBV20-1 | many | TGCAGTGCTAGAGATTTCAGGGGGCGGGAAAAACTGTTTTTT | CSARDFRGREKLFF
NA | TRBJ2-3 | TRBV7-9 | few | TGTGCCAGCAGCTTAGGGGCATCTTTTCTACGGACAGATACGCAGTATTTT | CASSLGASFLRTDTQYF
TRBD1 | TRBJ2-7 | TRBV9 | NA | TGTGCCAGCAGCTTCTCGACAGGGCCCTACGAGCAGTACTTC | CASSFSTGPYEQYF
NA | TRBJ1-5 | TRBV4-2 | many | TGTGCCAGCAGCCAAGAAGCGGGGGGAAGCAATCAGCCCCAGCATTTT | CASSQEAGGSNQPQHF
TRBD2 | TRBJ2-1 | TRBV20-1 | many | TGCAGTGCTTGGGAGGGCTCCGGGGGTGAGCAGTTCTTC | CSAWEGSGGEQFF
NA | TRBJ2-1 | TRBV7-9 | many | TGTGCCAGCAGCTTAGGGATGGCTGGCAATGAGCAGTTCTTC | CASSLGMAGNEQFF
NA | TRBJ1-5 | TRBV6-2/TRBV6-3 | many | TGTGCCAGCAGGCCCATGGACGGGTACGGGGATCAGCCCCAGCATTTT | CASRPMDGYGDQPQHF
TRBD2 | TRBJ2-7 | TRBV18 | few | TGTGCCAGCTCACCGGGACTAGCGGTTCGGGACGAGCAGTACTTC | CASSPGLAVRDEQYF
NA | TRBJ1-5 | TRBV9 | many | TGTGCCAGCAGCGCGGACATCCATCAGCCCCAGCATTTT | CASSADIHQPQHF
NA | TRBJ1-2 | TRBV29-1 | many | TGCAGCGTTGCCCGACGTCAGAGAGGCGCGGGTGGCTACACCTTC | CSVARRQRGAGGYTF
NA | TRBJ1-1 | TRBV19 | many | TGTGCCAGTAGTATAGGAATCTCATTTCGGACTGAAGCTTTCTTT | CASSIGISFRTEAFF
NA | TRBJ2-1 | TRBV29-1 | NA | TGCAGCGTTGAACGCCACAATGAGCAGTTCTTC | CSVERHNEQFF
TRBD2 | TRBJ2-2 | TRBV6-2/TRBV6-3 | few | TGTGCCACCCACTACGGGACTAGCGGCACCGGGGAGCTGTTTTTT | CATHYGTSGTGELFF
NA | TRBJ2-7 | TRBV29-1 | many | TGCAGCGTTGAACACGGGGTGCCACCCTACGAGCAGTACTTC | CSVEHGVPPYEQYF